One sample yielded the 10 T cell receptor beta chains listed below, sequenced in a study of beta chain features in type 1 diabetes. Isolated RNA was reverse transcribed in full, so expressed TCRB transcripts were sequenced. Clones were read by immunoSEQ multiplex PCR, and TCRdb kept only the in-frame ones, dropping some. The data contain around 300,000 clones, about 15% of them singletons. The material sequenced was central memory CD4+ T cells from blood. These receptors originate from a man younger than 40 in good health.

This clone was counted only a few times. The chain uses TRBV7-8 and TRBJ2-7; possibly TRBD2 for D (7 bases). This CDR3 has 14 residues. From germline, CDR1 is SGHVS and CDR2 FQNEAQ. Trimming took off 0 bases at V and 5 bases at J, with 11 bases between the two ends. The CDR3 DNA follows: TGTGCCAGCAGCTTAGCGGGGGGGCGGGACGAGCAGTACTTC. Translating it yields CASSLAGGRDEQYF.

This clone occurred a few times. The chain links TRBV6-1 to TRBJ2-7, with a tentative D call TRBD1 (6 bases). The germline V gene has CDR1 MNHNS and CDR2 SASEGT. The CDR3 has 16 residues. V gave up 3 bases and J gave up 3 bases, with 18 bases separating them. CDR3 region: CASSEALGARDYEQYF. In nucleotides, the CDR3 is TGTGCCAGCAGTGAGGCCCTGGGGGCCAGGGACTACGAGCAGTACTTC.

This clone was observed a few times. The rearrangement links TRBV6-5 to TRBJ1-6; D is ambiguous. The germline CDR1 and CDR2 sequences are MNHEY and SVGAGI. The V and J ends lost 6 bases and 4 bases respectively, with 7 bases between them. The CDR3 runs to 13 residues. The CDR3 coding sequence is TGTGCCAGCAGCGACAAATATAATTCACCCCTCCACTTT. This encodes CASSDKYNSPLHF.

This clone occurred once. The genes are TRBV30 and TRBJ1-2; weak D call: TRBD1 (5 bases). Trimming stripped 2 bases from V and 4 bases from J, with 11 bases between. The CDR3 is 13 residues long. Germline assignment: CDR1 GTSNPN and CDR2 SVGIG (reference sequence). The CDR3 region is CAWSLGLAYGYTF. The DNA of the CDR3 is TGTGCCTGGAGTTTGGGACTCGCCTATGGCTACACCTTC.

This chain connects TRBV25-1 to TRBJ2-2; TRBD1 matches 7 bases. The CDR3 is 15 residues long. Germline V gene data show CDR1 as MGHDK and CDR2 as SYGVNS. The V segment lost 5 bases and the J segment 6 bases; nucleotides outside the gene matches: 9. The CDR3 coding sequence is TGTGCCAGCAGTCCTGGGACAGTGGGCTCCGGGGAGCTGTTTTTT. Its protein product is CASSPGTVGSGELFF.

About this clone itself: A much more abundant neighbour one base away suggests this may be a read error. CDR3 sequence reads: CASRVNTEAFF. In DNA form, the CDR3 reads TGTGCCAGCAGAGTGAACACTGAAGCTTTCTTT. The V call is TRBV6-5, the J call TRBJ1-1; unclear D gene. Germline CDR1 reads MNHEY; CDR2 reads SVGAGI. V gave up 6 bases and J gave up 0 bases, with 2 bases separating them. This CDR3 spans 11 amino acids.

A remark on this clone: This clone may be a read error of a much larger clone one base away. The J gene is TRBJ2-3, the V gene TRBV2, with D unresolved. Germline V gives CDR1 SNHLY, CDR2 FYNNEI. This CDR3 region has 11 residues. V was clipped by 6 bases and J by 2 bases, with 3 bases between them. The CDR3 sequence: CASRNTDTQYF. The CDR3 nucleotides read TGTGCCAGCAGGAACACAGATACGCAGTATTTT.

This clone was picked up a small number of times. V usage is TRBV18 and J usage is TRBJ2-7; D not resolved. The CDR3 has 14 amino acids. Trimming left V 3 bases short and J 0 bases short, with 9 bases between. Germline assignment: CDR1 KGHSH and CDR2 LQKENI. The CDR3 nucleotides read TGTGCCAGCTCACCCCGGGCCACCTCCTACGAGCAGTACGTC. Protein: CASSPRATSYEQYV.

This chain uses TRBV11-2 with TRBJ2-3; the match to TRBD2 covers 13 bases. The length of the CDR3 is 17 residues. V shed 1 base and J 0 bases; nucleotides not matched to a gene: 1. Germline V lookup: CDR1 SGHAT, CDR2 FQNNGV. CDR3 loop: CASSLGLAGGSTDTQYF. CDR3 in DNA: TGTGCCAGCAGCTTAGGACTAGCGGGAGGCAGCACAGATACGCAGTATTTT.

V gene TRBV7-8 combines with J gene TRBJ2-5, with D possibly TRBD2 on 6 matching bases. V shed 5 bases and J shed 5 bases, with 18 bases lying between them. Germline values: CDR1 SGHVS, CDR2 FQNEAQ. The CDR3 runs to 15 residues. The CDR3 DNA sequence: TGTGCCAGCAGCCTCAAAGGAGGGCAATGGGAGACCCAGTACTTC. This translates into CASSLKGGQWETQYF.